This entry concerns a single T cell receptor (beta chain). Antigen specificity is unknown. These data come from a study of cytomegalovirus exposure and HLA in healthy donors. Turning to the study itself: Among the 398 genotyped donors, 65% to 85% were placed in the Caucasian-associated ancestry cluster.

In the PCR, 60 Vbeta and 13 Jbeta primers were used. Clones were read by immunoSEQ multiplex PCR, and TCRdb kept only the in-frame ones, dropping some. This table has under 300,000 clones, around 80% appearing once. Study outcomes and limitations: In a later analysis, most CMV-associated TCR beta chains appeared HLA-restricted.

The receptor's source is a woman aged 60-70 years in good health and CMV-seropositive. Sequencing was done on a sample of PBMCs.

CDR3 residues: CASSFTGGREKLFF. The DNA for the CDR3 is TGTGCCAGCAGCTTTACAGGGGGTAGAGAAAAACTGTTTTTT. The J gene is TRBJ1-4, the V gene TRBV5-4; 8 bases are shared with TRBD1. The CDR3 is 14 residues long. Per germline, CDR1 SGHNT and CDR2 YYREEE (reference sequence). Trimming at V came to 2 bases and at J to 8 bases, leaving 5 bases not matched to a gene. Complete variable domain (other parts from reference TRBV5-4 and TRBJ1-4): ETGVTQSPTHLIKTRGQQVTLRCSSQSGHNTVSWYQQALGQGPQFIFQYYREEENGRGNFPPRFSGLQFPNYSSELNVNALELDDSALYLCASSFTGGREKLFFGSGTQLSVL.